This T cell receptor beta chain was sequenced during a study of T cells in Graves' hyperthyroidism and ophthalmopathy. The CDR3 runs 12 residues. Germline V gene sequence: CDR1 SNHLY, CDR2 FYNNEI. V lost 3 bases to trimming and J lost 11 bases; unmatched junction nucleotides: 2. General study results and limits: The majority of expanded thyroid clonotypes above 0.001 also appeared in blood. For ophthalmopathy, model prediction preceded onset by a median about six months. By a 13 V-J model, ophthalmopathy was set apart from stable hyperthyroidism.

Diagnostic decisions used clinical symptoms, serum thyroxine and TRAb, thyroid ultrasound and orbital computed tomography. Concerning this clonotype: Antigen specificity is unknown.

The source material, RNA transcripts, was used to amplify TCR beta CDR3 regions. Using the HTBI primer set, a first-round RT-PCR was run on the TCR CDR3. MiXCR was run by TCRdb on the multiplex PCR reads, yielding one entry per CDR3 protein. This sample has roughly 510,000 distinct CDR3 sequences, with approximately 49% found just once. The rearrangement joins TRBV2 to TRBJ1-4; 8 nucleotides match TRBD1. The sequenced material came from peripheral blood or thyroid tissue (not recorded which). The clonotype was recovered from an adult woman with Graves' disease, either hyperthyroidism or ophthalmopathy (not recorded which). CDR3 in amino acids: CASSETGDKLFF. The CDR3 DNA follows: TGTGCCAGCAGTGAGACAGGGGATAAACTGTTTTTT.